This T cell receptor (beta chain) was identified in a study of Tregs in tolerant kidney transplant recipients. This clone was observed a single time. Mixed chimerism was transient after nonmyeloablative marrow transplants from related graft donors. The CDR3 is 14 amino acids. V dropped 3 bases and J dropped 0 bases, with 10 bases sitting between them. Germline V gives CDR1 SGHNT, CDR2 YYREEE (reference sequence). Clones were sequenced by immunoSEQ multiplex PCR, and TCRdb holds only the in-frame ones, with some missing. The sample includes approximately 20,000 clones, roughly 80% of them seen just once.

The source material was CD8+ T cells from blood (PBMCs), sampled 6 months after the transplant. The chain employs TRBV5-4 and TRBJ2-7; D gene unclear. The TCR comes from a human patient who received a combined kidney and bone marrow transplant. The T cells may partly be graft donor cells. The CDR3: CASSSTGPSYEQYF. The CDR3 DNA is TGTGCCAGCAGCTCAACTGGGCCCTCCTACGAGCAGTACTTC. Using reference TRBV5-4 and TRBJ2-7 for the parts outside the CDR3, the full variable domain is ETGVTQSPTHLIKTRGQQVTLRCSSQSGHNTVSWYQQALGQGPQFIFQYYREEENGRGNFPPRFSGLQFPNYSSELNVNALELDDSALYLCASSSTGPSYEQYFGPGTRLTVT.